These 25 T cell receptor beta chains originate from one sample sequenced in a study of blood T cell repertoires in COVID-19 (dated by TCRdb to the early 2020s). The library relied on the immunoSEQ multiplex PCR assay. In TCRdb, the immuneACCESS table is reduced to in-frame sequences with V and J assigned. These tables do not hold every clone; where another copy was compared, an unresolved V gene accounts for under half, and the others remain unexplained. Across this sample there are 200,000 to 300,000 clones, with 85% to 95% seen only once. Approximately 0.8% of the sample is taken by the ten largest. Input material: peripheral blood. The receptors stem from a young man with COVID-19, enrolled during active disease.

The gene calls are TRBV6-1 and TRBJ1-5, with D maybe TRBD1 (6 bases). V lost 2 bases, J lost 3 bases, and 14 bases lay in between. Germline CDR1 reads MNHNS; CDR2 reads SASEGT. CDR3 length: 16 amino acids. The CDR3 DNA follows: TGTGCCAGCAGTGAATATGGTCAGGGGTTCAATCAGCCCCAGCATTTT. This translates into CASSEYGQGFNQPQHF.

The V call is TRBV5-1, the J call TRBJ2-1; 9 bases fit TRBD2. CDR1 and CDR2 from the germline V gene are SGHRS and YFSETQ. The V gene end was trimmed by 0 bases and the J gene end by 5 bases; junction bases not matched to a gene: 3. CDR3 length equals 15 residues. CDR3 coding DNA: TGCGCCAGCAGCTTGGTTAGCGGGGGTGACAATGAGCAGTTCTTC. It yields the protein CASSLVSGGDNEQFF.

In this sample, this clone turned up once. This sequence joins TRBV3-1 (or the pseudogene TRBV3-2) and TRBJ1-4; D might be TRBD1 (5 bases). Germline CDR1 is LGHDT and CDR2 is YNNKEL (reference sequence). V was trimmed by 3 bases and J by 4 bases, leaving 12 bases between them. The CDR3 length is 15 residues. The CDR3 DNA reads as TGTGCCAGCAGCCAGACCGGCACAGGTAATGAAAAACTGTTTTTT. Its protein product is CASSQTGTGNEKLFF.

The V call is TRBV10-2, the J call TRBJ2-7; TRBD1 is a possible D gene (5 bases). V lost 3 bases and J 1 base, leaving 13 bases between the germline ends. The CDR3 extends over 15 amino acids. CDR1 is WSHSY and CDR2 is SAAADI in the germline V gene. The CDR3 nucleotides are TGCGCCAGCAGTGACAGGGCTAGGGATTCCTACGAGCAGTACTTC. It is translated as CASSDRARDSYEQYF.

The V and J genes are TRBV3-1 (or the pseudogene TRBV3-2) and TRBJ2-4, with D possibly TRBD2 on 6 matching bases. Per germline, CDR1 LGHDT and CDR2 YNNKEL (reference sequence). This CDR3 contains 16 residues. Trimming left V 1 base short and J 0 bases short, with 10 bases between. CDR3 nucleotide sequence: TGTGCCAGCAGCCAAGGATGGGACTTAGCCAAAAACATTCAGTACTTC. This translates into CASSQGWDLAKNIQYF.

The rearrangement uses TRBV5-1 and TRBJ1-2; TRBD1 is a possible D gene (5 bases). Germline V gene sequence: CDR1 SGHRS, CDR2 YFSETQ. The CDR3 spans 15 residues. The V gene lost 5 bases and the J gene lost 4 bases, with 18 bases spanning the gap. The CDR3 coding sequence is TGCGCCAGCAGACCCCCGGGGGGGGTTACCTATGGCTACACCTTC. Protein product: CASRPPGGVTYGYTF.

J is TRBJ1-2 and V is TRBV11-2; 12 nucleotides agree with TRBD1. Germline values: CDR1 SGHAT, CDR2 FQNNGV. The CDR3 contains 15 residues. The J segment lost 4 bases and the V segment lost 5 bases, leaving 5 bases of the junction unmatched. In DNA, the CDR3 is TGTGCCAGCAGCCCCGGGACAGGGGGCGTCTATGGCTACACCTTC. Its protein product is CASSPGTGGVYGYTF.

The chain employs TRBV12-3 or TRBV12-4 and TRBJ1-1; D remains ambiguous. This CDR3 contains 13 residues. Deletions cut 6 bases from V and 5 bases from J, with 13 bases between. CDR3 DNA sequence: TGTGCCAGCAGCCCTCCGGGAGGGACTGAAGCTTTCTTT. It specifies CASSPPGGTEAFF.

The chain links TRBV10-1 to TRBJ1-4; TRBD1 might be the D (6 bases). This CDR3 has 13 amino acids. V lost 5 bases to trimming and J lost 8 bases, with 12 bases between them. Germline V gene data show CDR1 as WNHNN and CDR2 as SYGVQD (reference sequence). The CDR3 is CASSSGAREKLFF. Written as DNA, the CDR3 is TGCGCCAGCAGTTCAGGGGCGCGGGAAAAACTGTTTTTT.

The rearrangement joins TRBV5-1 to TRBJ1-3, with a tentative D call TRBD1 (6 bases). Trimming cost V 0 bases and J 7 bases, with 11 bases left between them. Germline CDR1 is SGHRS and CDR2 is YFSETQ. This CDR3 has 14 residues. The DNA of the CDR3 is TGCGCCAGCAGCTTGGCCGGGCAGGGGAACACCATATATTTT. This gives the protein CASSLAGQGNTIYF.

The rearrangement uses TRBV27 and TRBJ2-2; 7 bases are a match to TRBD2. Germline V gives CDR1 MNHEY, CDR2 SMNVEV (reference sequence). The CDR3 has 14 amino acids. Trimming at V came to 4 bases and at J to 7 bases, leaving 6 bases not matched to a gene. CDR3 nucleotides: TGTGCCAGCAGTTACGCCACTAGCGTCGGGGAGCTGTTTTTT. This translates into CASSYATSVGELFF.

The rearrangement uses TRBV27 and TRBJ1-5; perhaps TRBD1 as D (6 bases). This CDR3 is built from 14 residues. CDR1 MNHEY and CDR2 SMNVEV come from the germline V gene (reference sequence). V was cut by 6 bases and J by 2 bases, with 11 bases left in between. This chain's CDR3 is CASRGTGRNQPQHF. The CDR3 region has the DNA TGTGCCAGCAGGGGCACAGGGCGCAATCAGCCCCAGCATTTT.

In this sample, this clone turned up once. The chain carries TRBV5-4 and TRBJ2-7; a weak D match, TRBD1 (5 bases). Trimming cost V 1 base and J 1 base, with 9 bases left between them. The germline V gene encodes CDR1 SGHNT and CDR2 YYREEE (reference sequence). CDR3 size: 14 residues. The chain's CDR3 is CASSLQGNSYEQYF. CDR3 bases: TGTGCCAGCAGCTTGCAGGGTAATTCCTACGAGCAGTACTTC.

The chain carries TRBV19 and TRBJ2-5, with TRBD2 matching 9 bases. Germline V gene lookup returns CDR1 LNHDA and CDR2 SQIVND (reference sequence). V shed 5 bases and J 1 base; nucleotides not matched to a gene: 20. The CDR3 covers 20 residues. The CDR3 loop reads CASSLLGRGLLAGPQETQYF. The CDR3 DNA follows: TGTGCCAGTAGTTTACTCGGCAGGGGTCTCCTAGCGGGGCCCCAAGAGACCCAGTACTTC.

This rearrangement joins TRBV6-5 to TRBJ2-3; TRBD2 matches 7 bases. Germline V gene lookup returns CDR1 MNHEY and CDR2 SVGAGI. This CDR3 comprises 16 residues. V lost 2 bases and J lost 0; bases outside the gene matches: 5. The DNA for the CDR3 is TGTGCCAGCAGTTACGGTCTAGCGGTTAGCACAGATACGCAGTATTTT. Protein sequence: CASSYGLAVSTDTQYF.

The chain recombines TRBV12-3 or TRBV12-4 with TRBJ1-6; D gene ambiguous. V was pared by 4 bases and J by 9 bases, with 7 bases between. CDR3 size: 12 residues. This CDR3 reads CASSSGGSPLHF. CDR3 in DNA: TGTGCCAGCAGTTCAGGTGGTTCACCCCTCCACTTT.

This clone was detected only once. This sequence joins TRBV2 and TRBJ2-3; 7 bases agree with TRBD1. Trimming took 9 bases from V and 0 from J; bases not matched to a gene: 6. This CDR3 is 14 amino acids long. In germline, CDR1 is SNHLY, CDR2 FYNNEI. The CDR3 DNA reads TGTGCCAGAGGACAGGCCGGGAGCACAGATACGCAGTATTTT. The encoded protein is CARGQAGSTDTQYF.

The chain is built from TRBV9 and TRBJ2-7, with 8 bases that match TRBD1. This CDR3 is built from 14 residues. Per germline, CDR1 SGDLS and CDR2 YYNGEE. The ends lost 4 bases at V and 1 base at J; junction bases unmatched: 4. DNA of the CDR3: TGTGCCAGCAGCAACGGACAGGGTTCCTACGAGCAGTACTTC. As protein: CASSNGQGSYEQYF.

The rearrangement joins TRBV5-6 to TRBJ2-3, with 7 positions matching TRBD1. Germline assignment: CDR1 SGHDT and CDR2 YYEEEE. The V and J ends lost 4 bases and 4 bases, in that order; junction bases with no gene match: 6. This CDR3 has 14 residues. The CDR3 bases are TGTGCCAGCAGCGCGACAGGGCTCCCAGATACGCAGTATTTT. Its translation is CASSATGLPDTQYF.

V gene TRBV25-1 combines with J gene TRBJ2-3, with TRBD1 as a possible D gene (6 bases). The CDR3 sequence is 15 residues long. Trimming left V 3 bases short and J 0 bases short, with 10 bases between. Per the germline V gene, CDR1 is MGHDK and CDR2 is SYGVNS. The CDR3 sequence is CASSEAGVSTDTQYF. The CDR3 DNA reads as TGTGCCAGCAGTGAGGCAGGGGTCAGCACAGATACGCAGTATTTT. The variable domain in full, completed from reference TRBV25-1 and TRBJ2-3, reads EADIYQTPRYLVIGTGKKITLECSQTMGHDKMYWYQQDPGMELHLIHYSYGVNSTEKGDLSSESTVSRIRTEHFPLTLESARPSHTSQYLCASSEAGVSTDTQYFGPGTRLTVL.

V usage is TRBV7-9 and J usage is TRBJ2-5, with 11 bases matching TRBD2. V was pared by 1 base and J by 0 bases, with 4 bases of the junction left unmatched. CDR1 is SEHNR, CDR2 FQNEAQ, per germline (reference sequence). The length of the CDR3 is 17 residues. The CDR3: CASSLGTSGFYQETQYF. The DNA of the CDR3 is TGTGCCAGCAGCTTAGGGACTAGCGGGTTTTACCAAGAGACCCAGTACTTC.

In this sample, this clone turned up once. The V gene is TRBV6-5, the J gene TRBJ2-2; TRBD1 might be the D (5 bases). There are 14 residues in the CDR3. Looked up from germline, CDR1 is MNHEY and CDR2 is SVGAGI. V was trimmed by 7 bases and J by 4 bases, leaving 13 bases between them. This CDR3 is CASIRGTATGELFF. The CDR3 bases are TGTGCCAGCATAAGGGGCACTGCCACCGGGGAGCTGTTTTTT.

This clone was seen just once. This chain joins TRBV18 and TRBJ2-7; 9 bases fit TRBD1. Per germline, CDR1 KGHSH and CDR2 LQKENI. J was trimmed by 2 bases and V by 5 bases; bases with no gene match: 10. This CDR3 is 16 amino acids long. The CDR3 sequence: CASSVTPGQGTYEQYF. The CDR3 DNA reads TGTGCCAGCTCAGTAACACCGGGACAGGGAACCTACGAGCAGTACTTC. Variable domain in full (rest from reference TRBV18 and TRBJ2-7): NAGVMQNPRHLVRRRGQEARLRCSPMKGHSHVYWYRQLPEEGLKFMVYLQKENIIDESGMPKERFSAEFPKEGPSILRIQQVVRGDSAAYFCASSVTPGQGTYEQYFGPGTRLTVT.

The chain couples TRBV5-5 to TRBJ2-1; 13 nucleotides match TRBD2. The CDR3 has 16 amino acids. Germline trimming cut 4 bases from V and 2 bases from J; bases unmatched to any gene: 3. CDR1 is SGHKS and CDR2 is YYEKEE in the germline V gene (reference sequence). CDR3 DNA: TGTGCCAGCAGCCCGGGACTAGCGGGGACCTACAATGAGCAGTTCTTC. Protein sequence: CASSPGLAGTYNEQFF.

This chain joins TRBV6-4 and TRBJ1-1; D is ambiguous. Trimming took 6 bases from V and 1 from J, leaving 15 bases between them. This CDR3 has 15 amino acids. Germline V lookup: CDR1 MRHNA, CDR2 SNTAGT. DNA of the CDR3: TGTGCCAGCAGGCAGGATCAGGTAAAGAACACTGAAGCTTTCTTT. Protein: CASRQDQVKNTEAFF.